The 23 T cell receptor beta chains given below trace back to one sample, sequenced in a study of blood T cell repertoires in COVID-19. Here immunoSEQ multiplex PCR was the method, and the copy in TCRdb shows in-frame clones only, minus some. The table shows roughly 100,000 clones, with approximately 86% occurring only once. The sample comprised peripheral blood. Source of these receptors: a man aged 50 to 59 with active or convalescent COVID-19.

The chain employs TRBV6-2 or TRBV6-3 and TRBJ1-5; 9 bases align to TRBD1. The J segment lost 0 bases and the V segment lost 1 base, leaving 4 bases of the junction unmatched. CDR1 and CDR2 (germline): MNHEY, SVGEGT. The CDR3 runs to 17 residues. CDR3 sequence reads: CASSYFGTGNSNQPQHF. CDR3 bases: TGTGCCAGCAGTTACTTTGGGACAGGGAATAGCAATCAGCCCCAGCATTTT.

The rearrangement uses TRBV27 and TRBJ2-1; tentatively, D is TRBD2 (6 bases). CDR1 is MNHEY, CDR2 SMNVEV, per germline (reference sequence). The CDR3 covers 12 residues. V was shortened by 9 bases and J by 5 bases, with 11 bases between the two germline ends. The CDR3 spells CASGDWNNEQFF. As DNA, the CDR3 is TGTGCCAGTGGGGACTGGAACAATGAGCAGTTCTTC.

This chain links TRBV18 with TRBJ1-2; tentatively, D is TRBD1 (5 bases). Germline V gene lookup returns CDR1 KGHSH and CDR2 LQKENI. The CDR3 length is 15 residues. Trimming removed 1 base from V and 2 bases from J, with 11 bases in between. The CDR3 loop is CASSPRQGANYGYTF. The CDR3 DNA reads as TGTGCCAGCTCACCACGGCAGGGCGCCAACTATGGCTACACCTTC. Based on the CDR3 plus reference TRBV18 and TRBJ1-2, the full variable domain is NAGVMQNPRHLVRRRGQEARLRCSPMKGHSHVYWYRQLPEEGLKFMVYLQKENIIDESGMPKERFSAEFPKEGPSILRIQQVVRGDSAAYFCASSPRQGANYGYTFGSGTRLTVV.

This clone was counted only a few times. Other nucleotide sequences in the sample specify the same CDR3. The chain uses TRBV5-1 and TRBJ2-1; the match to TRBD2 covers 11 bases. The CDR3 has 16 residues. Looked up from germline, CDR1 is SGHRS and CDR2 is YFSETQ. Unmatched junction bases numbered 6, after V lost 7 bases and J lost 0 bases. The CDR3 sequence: CASRTSGLSSYNEQFF. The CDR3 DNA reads TGCGCCAGCCGGACTAGCGGGTTAAGCTCCTACAATGAGCAGTTCTTC.

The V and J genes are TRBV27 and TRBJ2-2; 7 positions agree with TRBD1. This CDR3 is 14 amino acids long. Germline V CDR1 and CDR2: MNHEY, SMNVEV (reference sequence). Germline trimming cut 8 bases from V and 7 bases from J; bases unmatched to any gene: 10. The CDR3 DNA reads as TGTGCCAGCCGAGACAGGGCTCTTATCGGGGAGCTGTTTTTT. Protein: CASRDRALIGELFF.

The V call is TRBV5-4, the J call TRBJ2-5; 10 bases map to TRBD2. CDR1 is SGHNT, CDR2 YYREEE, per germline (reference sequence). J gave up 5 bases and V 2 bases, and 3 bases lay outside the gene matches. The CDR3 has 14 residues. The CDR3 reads CASSLAGGRETQYF. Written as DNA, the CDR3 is TGTGCCAGCAGCTTAGCGGGGGGGCGGGAGACCCAGTACTTC.

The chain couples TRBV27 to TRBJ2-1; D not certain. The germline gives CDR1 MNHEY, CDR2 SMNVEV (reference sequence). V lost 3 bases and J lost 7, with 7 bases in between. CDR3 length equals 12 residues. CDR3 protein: CASSFSRNEQFF. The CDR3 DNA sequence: TGTGCCAGCAGTTTCTCTCGGAATGAGCAGTTCTTC.

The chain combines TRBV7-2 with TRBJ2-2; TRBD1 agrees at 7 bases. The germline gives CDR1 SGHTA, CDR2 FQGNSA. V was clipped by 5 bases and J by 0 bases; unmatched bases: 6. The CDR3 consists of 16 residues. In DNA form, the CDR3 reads TGTGCCAGCAGCCCATTAGGGGGCGCGAACACCGGGGAGCTGTTTTTT. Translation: CASSPLGGANTGELFF.

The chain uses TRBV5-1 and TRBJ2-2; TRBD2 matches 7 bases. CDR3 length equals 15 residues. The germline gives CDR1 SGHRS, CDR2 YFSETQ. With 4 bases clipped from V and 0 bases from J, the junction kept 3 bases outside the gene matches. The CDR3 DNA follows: TGCGCCAGCAGCCCGGGGGGACCGAACACCGGGGAGCTGTTTTTT. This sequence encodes CASSPGGPNTGELFF.

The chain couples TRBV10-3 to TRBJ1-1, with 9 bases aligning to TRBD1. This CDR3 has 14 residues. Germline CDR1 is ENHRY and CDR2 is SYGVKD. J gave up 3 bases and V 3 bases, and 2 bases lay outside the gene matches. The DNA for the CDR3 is TGTGCCATCAGTGAAGGGACAGGGTACACTGAAGCTTTCTTT. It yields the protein CAISEGTGYTEAFF.

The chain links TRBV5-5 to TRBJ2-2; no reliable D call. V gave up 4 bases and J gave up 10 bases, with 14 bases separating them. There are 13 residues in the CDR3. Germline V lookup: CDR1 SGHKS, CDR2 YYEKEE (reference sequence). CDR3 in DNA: TGTGCCAGCAGCCCTCGAGCTAGAGAGGAGCTGTTTTTT. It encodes CASSPRAREELFF.

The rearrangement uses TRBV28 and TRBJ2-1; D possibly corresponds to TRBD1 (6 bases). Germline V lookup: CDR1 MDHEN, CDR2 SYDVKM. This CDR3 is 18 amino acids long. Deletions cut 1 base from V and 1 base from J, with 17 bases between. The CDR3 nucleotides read TGTGCCAGCAGTTTATCACTCTCGGACAGAGCTTCCTACAATGAGCAGTTCTTC. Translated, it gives CASSLSLSDRASYNEQFF.

CDR3 DNA sequence: TGTGCCTGGCAGGGGAATGAAAAACTGTTTTTT. Residues: CAWQGNEKLFF. The V and J genes are TRBV30 and TRBJ1-4, with D tentatively TRBD1 (6 bases). The germline V and J ends were trimmed by 5 bases and 5 bases, with 6 bases remaining between them. The CDR3 runs to 11 residues. CDR1 is GTSNPN, CDR2 SVGIG, per germline (reference sequence).

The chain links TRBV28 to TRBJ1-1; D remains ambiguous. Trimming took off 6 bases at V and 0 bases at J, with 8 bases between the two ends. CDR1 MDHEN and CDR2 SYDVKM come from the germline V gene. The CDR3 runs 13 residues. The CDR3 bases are TGTGCCAGCAGATTTGGCATGAACACTGAAGCTTTCTTT. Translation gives CASRFGMNTEAFF.

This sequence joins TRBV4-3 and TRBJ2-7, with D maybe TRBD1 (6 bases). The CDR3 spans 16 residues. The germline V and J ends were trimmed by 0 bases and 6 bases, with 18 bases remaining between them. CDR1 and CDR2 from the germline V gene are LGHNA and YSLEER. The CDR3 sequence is CASSQDLQGSYLEQYF. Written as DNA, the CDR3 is TGCGCCAGCAGCCAAGATCTACAGGGCAGTTATCTCGAGCAGTACTTC.

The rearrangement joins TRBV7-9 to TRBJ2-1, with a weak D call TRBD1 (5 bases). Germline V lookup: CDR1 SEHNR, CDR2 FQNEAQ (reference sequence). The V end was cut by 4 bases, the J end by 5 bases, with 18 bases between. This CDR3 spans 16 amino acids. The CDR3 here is CASSSQGHSPHNEQFF. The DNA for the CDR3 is TGTGCCAGCAGCTCGCAGGGTCATTCCCCTCACAATGAGCAGTTCTTC.

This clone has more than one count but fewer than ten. In DNA, the CDR3 is TGTGCCAGCAGCTCCACCGGGACAGGCCTCGGTTCACCCCTCCACTTT. Encoded protein: CASSSTGTGLGSPLHF. This chain joins TRBV7-9 and TRBJ1-6; TRBD1 matches 8 bases. This CDR3 has 16 amino acids. Per the germline V gene, CDR1 is SEHNR and CDR2 is FQNEAQ (reference sequence). J lost 9 bases, V lost 4 bases, and 11 bases had no gene match.

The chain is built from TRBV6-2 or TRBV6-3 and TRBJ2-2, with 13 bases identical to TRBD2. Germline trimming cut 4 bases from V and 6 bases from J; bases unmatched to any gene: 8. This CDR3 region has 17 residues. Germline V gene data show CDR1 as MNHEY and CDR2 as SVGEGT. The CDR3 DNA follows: TGTGCCAGCAGTTTAATTGGACTAGCGGGGGACTCCGGGGAGCTGTTTTTT. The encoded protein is CASSLIGLAGDSGELFF.

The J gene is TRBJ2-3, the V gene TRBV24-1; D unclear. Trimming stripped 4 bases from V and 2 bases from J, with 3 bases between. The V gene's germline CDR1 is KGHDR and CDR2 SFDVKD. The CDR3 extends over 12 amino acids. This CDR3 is CATSDYTDTQYF. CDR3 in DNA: TGTGCCACCAGTGACTACACAGATACGCAGTATTTT.

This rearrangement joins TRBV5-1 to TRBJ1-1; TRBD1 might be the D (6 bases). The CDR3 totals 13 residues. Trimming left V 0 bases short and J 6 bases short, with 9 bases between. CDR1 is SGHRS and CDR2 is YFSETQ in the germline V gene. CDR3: CASSLVGGPEAFF. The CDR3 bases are TGCGCCAGCAGCTTGGTGGGGGGGCCTGAAGCTTTCTTT.

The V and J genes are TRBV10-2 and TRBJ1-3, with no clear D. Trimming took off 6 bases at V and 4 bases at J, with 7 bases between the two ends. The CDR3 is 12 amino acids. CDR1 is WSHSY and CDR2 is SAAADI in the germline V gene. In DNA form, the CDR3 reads TGCGCCAGCAGAACAGAGGGAAACACCATATATTTT. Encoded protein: CASRTEGNTIYF.

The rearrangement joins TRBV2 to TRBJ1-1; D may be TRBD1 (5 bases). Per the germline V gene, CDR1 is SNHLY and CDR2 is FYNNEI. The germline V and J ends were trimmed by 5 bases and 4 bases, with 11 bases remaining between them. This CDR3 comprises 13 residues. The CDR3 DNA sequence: TGTGCCAGCAGTAAGACAGAGAGCACTGAAGCTTTCTTT. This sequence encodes CASSKTESTEAFF.

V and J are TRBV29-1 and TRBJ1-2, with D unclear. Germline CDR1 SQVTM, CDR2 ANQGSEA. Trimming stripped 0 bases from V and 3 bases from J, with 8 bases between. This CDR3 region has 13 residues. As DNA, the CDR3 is TGCAGCGTTGAAGATGCTATGGACTATGGCTACACCTTC. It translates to CSVEDAMDYGYTF.